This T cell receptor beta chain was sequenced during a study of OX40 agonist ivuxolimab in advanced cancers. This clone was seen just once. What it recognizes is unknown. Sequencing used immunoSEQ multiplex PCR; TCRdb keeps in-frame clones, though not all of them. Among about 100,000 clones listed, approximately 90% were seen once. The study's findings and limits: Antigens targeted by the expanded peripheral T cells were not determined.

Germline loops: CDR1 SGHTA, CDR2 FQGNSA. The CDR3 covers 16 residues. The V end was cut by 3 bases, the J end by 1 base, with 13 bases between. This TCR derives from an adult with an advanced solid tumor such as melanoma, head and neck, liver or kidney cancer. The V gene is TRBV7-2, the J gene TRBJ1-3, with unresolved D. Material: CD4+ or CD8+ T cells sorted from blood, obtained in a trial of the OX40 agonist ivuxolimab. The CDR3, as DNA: TGTGCCAGCAGCTTCGCGAGGTCCTCATCTGGAAACACCATATATTTT. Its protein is CASSFARSSSGNTIYF.